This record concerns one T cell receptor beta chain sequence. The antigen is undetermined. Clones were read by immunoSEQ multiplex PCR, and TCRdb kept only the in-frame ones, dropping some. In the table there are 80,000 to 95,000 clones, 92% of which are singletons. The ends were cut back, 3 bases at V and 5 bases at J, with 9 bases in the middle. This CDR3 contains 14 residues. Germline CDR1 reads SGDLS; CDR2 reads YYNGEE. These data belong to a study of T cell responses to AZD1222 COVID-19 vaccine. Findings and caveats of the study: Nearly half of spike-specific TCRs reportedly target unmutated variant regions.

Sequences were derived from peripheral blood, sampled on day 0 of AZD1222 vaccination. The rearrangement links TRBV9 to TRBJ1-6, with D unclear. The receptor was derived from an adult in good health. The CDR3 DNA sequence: TGTGCCAGCAGCGGACTTGACCATAATTCACCCCTCCACTTT. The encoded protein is CASSGLDHNSPLHF.